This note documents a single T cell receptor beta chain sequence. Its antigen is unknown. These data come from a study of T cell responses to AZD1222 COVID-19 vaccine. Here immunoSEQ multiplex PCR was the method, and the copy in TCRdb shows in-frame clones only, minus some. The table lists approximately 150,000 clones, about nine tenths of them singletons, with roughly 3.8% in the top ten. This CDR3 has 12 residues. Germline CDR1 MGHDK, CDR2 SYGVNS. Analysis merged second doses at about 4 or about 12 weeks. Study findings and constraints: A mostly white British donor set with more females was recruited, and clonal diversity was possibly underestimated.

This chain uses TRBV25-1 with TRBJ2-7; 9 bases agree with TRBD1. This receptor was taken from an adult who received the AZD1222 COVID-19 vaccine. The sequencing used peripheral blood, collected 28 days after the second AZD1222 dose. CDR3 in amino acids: CASGQGRHEQYF. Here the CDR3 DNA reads TGTGCTTCGGGACAGGGTCGACACGAGCAGTACTTC.